A selection of T cell receptor beta chains follows, all from one sample in a study of T cells in Graves' hyperthyroidism and ophthalmopathy. A single record per CDR3 protein comes from TCRdb applying MiXCR to the multiplex PCR reads. This table has roughly 350,000 distinct CDR3 sequences, approximately 13% appearing once. Sample: blood. Receptor source: a woman aged 30 to 39 with Graves' hyperthyroidism. Each CDR3 is given with its conserved first and last residue. Each record gives: J gene, D gene, V gene, CDR3 length, clone size, CDR3 protein, CDR3 DNA. D genes are given only for firm matches. For some rows the clone size is stated as once, few or many, or as a class when expanded; others skip it.

J gene: TRBJ1-5; D gene: TRBD1; V gene: TRBV27; CDR3 length: 18; clone size: NA; CDR3 protein: CASSTEFPGQQHNQPQHF; CDR3 DNA: TGTGCCAGCAGTACCGAATTTCCGGGACAGCAACATAATCAGCCCCAGCATTTT
J gene: TRBJ1-1; D gene: NA; V gene: TRBV19; CDR3 length: 12; clone size: few; CDR3 protein: CASLTLSTEAFF; CDR3 DNA: TGTGCCAGCTTGACCCTGAGCACTGAAGCTTTCTTT
J gene: TRBJ2-5; D gene: NA; V gene: TRBV7-9; CDR3 length: 14; clone size: many; CDR3 protein: CASSLASSQETQYF; CDR3 DNA: TGTGCCAGCAGCTTGGCTAGTTCCCAAGAGACCCAGTACTTC
J gene: TRBJ2-7; D gene: NA; V gene: TRBV6-1; CDR3 length: 15; clone size: many; CDR3 protein: CATSQGASGPYEQYF; CDR3 DNA: TGTGCCACCTCCCAGGGGGCTAGCGGTCCCTACGAGCAGTACTTC
J gene: TRBJ2-5; D gene: NA; V gene: TRBV3-1; CDR3 length: 14; clone size: many; CDR3 protein: CASSQLAGPGTQYF; CDR3 DNA: TGTGCCAGCAGCCAATTGGCAGGCCCCGGGACCCAGTACTTC
J gene: TRBJ2-3; D gene: TRBD2; V gene: TRBV25-1; CDR3 length: 16; clone size: few; CDR3 protein: CASSDSGPTSTDTQYF; CDR3 DNA: TGTGCCAGCAGTGATAGCGGGCCAACTAGCACAGATACGCAGTATTTT
J gene: TRBJ2-1; D gene: TRBD1; V gene: TRBV27; CDR3 length: 16; clone size: many; CDR3 protein: CASSFRPGQGANEQFF; CDR3 DNA: TGTGCCAGCAGTTTTCGGCCGGGACAGGGGGCTAATGAGCAGTTCTTC
J gene: TRBJ1-3; D gene: NA; V gene: TRBV2; CDR3 length: 13; clone size: NA; CDR3 protein: CASSELREGTIYF; CDR3 DNA: TGTGCCAGCAGCGAATTACGGGAGGGGACCATATATTTT
J gene: TRBJ1-1; D gene: NA; V gene: TRBV28; CDR3 length: 14; clone size: many; CDR3 protein: CASTLPRSDTEAFF; CDR3 DNA: TGTGCCAGCACCCTCCCCCGTTCGGACACTGAAGCTTTCTTT
J gene: TRBJ1-4; D gene: NA; V gene: TRBV3-1; CDR3 length: 15; clone size: NA; CDR3 protein: CASSPSSGANEKLFF; CDR3 DNA: TGTGCCAGCAGCCCCTCCTCAGGGGCTAATGAAAAACTGTTTTTT
J gene: TRBJ2-7; D gene: NA; V gene: TRBV7-8; CDR3 length: 13; clone size: NA; CDR3 protein: CASSPVPSYEQYF; CDR3 DNA: TGTGCCAGCAGCCCTGTACCCTCCTACGAGCAGTACTTC
J gene: TRBJ2-5; D gene: TRBD1; V gene: TRBV27; CDR3 length: 15; clone size: NA; CDR3 protein: CASSPGTGVQETQYF; CDR3 DNA: TGTGCCAGCAGTCCCGGGACAGGGGTGCAAGAGACCCAGTACTTC
J gene: TRBJ2-7; D gene: NA; V gene: TRBV30; CDR3 length: 14; clone size: NA; CDR3 protein: CAWRPPSRSHEQYF; CDR3 DNA: TGTGCCTGGAGACCTCCTAGTAGGTCCCACGAGCAGTACTTC
J gene: TRBJ2-7; D gene: NA; V gene: TRBV18; CDR3 length: 15; clone size: NA; CDR3 protein: CAGSPFSDKRSEQYF; CDR3 DNA: TGTGCCGGCTCACCGTTCTCGGACAAGAGAAGCGAGCAGTACTTC
J gene: TRBJ2-7; D gene: NA; V gene: TRBV28; CDR3 length: 17; clone size: few; CDR3 protein: CASSSATTLSNSYEQYF; CDR3 DNA: TGTGCCAGCAGTTCCGCAACCACCCTATCTAATTCCTACGAGCAGTACTTC
J gene: TRBJ2-2; D gene: NA; V gene: TRBV28; CDR3 length: 13; clone size: many; CDR3 protein: CASSPLGARELFF; CDR3 DNA: TGTGCCAGCAGCCCCTTGGGGGCGAGGGAGCTGTTTTTT
J gene: TRBJ2-5; D gene: TRBD2; V gene: TRBV11-2; CDR3 length: 15; clone size: few; CDR3 protein: CASSLAGERGQTQYF; CDR3 DNA: TGTGCCAGCAGCTTAGCGGGGGAGCGGGGGCAGACCCAGTACTTC
J gene: TRBJ1-5; D gene: NA; V gene: TRBV19; CDR3 length: 15; clone size: NA; CDR3 protein: CASRRGQNSNQPQHF; CDR3 DNA: TGTGCCAGTAGGCGGGGGCAGAATAGCAATCAGCCCCAGCATTTT
J gene: TRBJ2-3; D gene: TRBD2; V gene: TRBV5-1; CDR3 length: 17; clone size: many; CDR3 protein: CASSLALAGGRTDTQYF; CDR3 DNA: TGCGCCAGCAGCTTGGCCCTAGCGGGAGGGAGGACAGATACGCAGTATTTT
J gene: TRBJ1-1; D gene: NA; V gene: TRBV18; CDR3 length: 15; clone size: NA; CDR3 protein: CASSPRPADQSVAFF; CDR3 DNA: TGTGCCAGCTCACCACGGCCCGCTGACCAGAGTGTAGCTTTCTTT
J gene: TRBJ2-7; D gene: NA; V gene: TRBV4-3; CDR3 length: 14; clone size: few; CDR3 protein: CASSQEVRAREQYF; CDR3 DNA: TGCGCCAGCAGCCAAGAGGTCAGGGCGCGCGAGCAGTACTTC
J gene: TRBJ2-5; D gene: NA; V gene: TRBV3-1; CDR3 length: 17; clone size: NA; CDR3 protein: CASSQVRGKDRRIHQYF; CDR3 DNA: TGTGCCAGCAGCCAAGTCCGGGGAAAAGACAGGCGGATACACCAGTACTTC
J gene: TRBJ2-5; D gene: NA; V gene: TRBV7-6; CDR3 length: 15; clone size: many; CDR3 protein: CASSSNRITQETQYF; CDR3 DNA: TGTGCCAGCAGCTCGAACAGGATTACGCAAGAGACCCAGTACTTC
J gene: TRBJ2-1; D gene: NA; V gene: TRBV27; CDR3 length: 13; clone size: NA; CDR3 protein: CASRGTSYNEQFF; CDR3 DNA: TGTGCCAGCAGAGGGACCTCCTACAATGAGCAGTTCTTC
J gene: TRBJ2-7; D gene: NA; V gene: TRBV11-2; CDR3 length: 16; clone size: few; CDR3 protein: CASGLGGGTISYEQYF; CDR3 DNA: TGTGCCAGCGGCTTAGGGGGGGGGACAATCTCCTACGAGCAGTACTTC
J gene: TRBJ2-3; D gene: NA; V gene: TRBV9; CDR3 length: 14; clone size: NA; CDR3 protein: CASSGGGAADTQYF; CDR3 DNA: TGTGCCAGCAGCGGGGGGGGCGCAGCAGATACGCAGTATTTT
J gene: TRBJ2-3; D gene: TRBD2; V gene: TRBV7-2; CDR3 length: 13; clone size: many; CDR3 protein: CASSVREADTQYF; CDR3 DNA: TGTGCCAGCAGCGTGCGGGAGGCAGATACGCAGTATTTT
J gene: TRBJ2-1; D gene: NA; V gene: TRBV2; CDR3 length: 13; clone size: many; CDR3 protein: CASSKDFYNEQFF; CDR3 DNA: TGTGCCAGCAGTAAGGACTTCTACAATGAGCAGTTCTTC
J gene: TRBJ2-2; D gene: NA; V gene: TRBV6-6; CDR3 length: 13; clone size: many; CDR3 protein: CASSYSGTGELFF; CDR3 DNA: TGTGCCAGCAGTTACTCGGGCACCGGGGAGCTGTTTTTT
J gene: TRBJ2-7; D gene: NA; V gene: TRBV10-3; CDR3 length: 14; clone size: many; CDR3 protein: CATSVTQGSYEQYF; CDR3 DNA: TGTGCCACGTCCGTTACACAGGGATCCTACGAGCAGTACTTC
J gene: TRBJ2-5; D gene: TRBD1; V gene: TRBV27; CDR3 length: 15; clone size: few; CDR3 protein: CASSLSVAGGETQYF; CDR3 DNA: TGTGCCAGCAGTTTATCGGTGGCAGGGGGAGAGACCCAGTACTTC
J gene: TRBJ2-2; D gene: TRBD1; V gene: TRBV4-1; CDR3 length: 15; clone size: NA; CDR3 protein: CASSYGQGETGELFF; CDR3 DNA: TGCGCCAGCAGCTACGGACAGGGGGAGACCGGGGAGCTGTTTTTT
J gene: TRBJ2-3; D gene: TRBD1; V gene: TRBV2; CDR3 length: 18; clone size: many; CDR3 protein: CASSKLGGAGTPTDTQYF; CDR3 DNA: TGTGCCAGCAGTAAATTAGGGGGCGCGGGTACCCCCACAGATACGCAGTATTTT
J gene: TRBJ1-2; D gene: NA; V gene: TRBV6-6; CDR3 length: 16; clone size: many; CDR3 protein: CASSYLRAVGRDGYTF; CDR3 DNA: TGTGCCAGCAGTTACTTAAGGGCAGTCGGTCGCGATGGCTACACCTTC
J gene: TRBJ2-5; D gene: NA; V gene: TRBV12-3/TRBV12-4; CDR3 length: 17; clone size: many; CDR3 protein: CASSFGAVTGRQETQYF; CDR3 DNA: TGTGCCAGCAGTTTCGGCGCGGTAACAGGGCGCCAAGAGACCCAGTACTTC
J gene: TRBJ2-6; D gene: TRBD1; V gene: TRBV11-2; CDR3 length: 15; clone size: many; CDR3 protein: CASRIGGSGANVLTF; CDR3 DNA: TGTGCCAGCAGGATAGGGGGCTCCGGGGCCAACGTCCTGACTTTC
J gene: TRBJ1-2; D gene: NA; V gene: TRBV4-3; CDR3 length: 14; clone size: NA; CDR3 protein: CASSLTGEGYGYTF; CDR3 DNA: TGCGCCAGCAGCCTCACGGGGGAGGGCTATGGCTACACCTTC
J gene: TRBJ2-7; D gene: NA; V gene: TRBV28; CDR3 length: 15; clone size: few; CDR3 protein: CASSPGFAGQNEQYF; CDR3 DNA: TGTGCCAGCAGTCCCGGTTTTGCGGGACAGAACGAGCAGTACTTC
J gene: TRBJ2-7; D gene: TRBD1; V gene: TRBV7-9; CDR3 length: 17; clone size: many; CDR3 protein: CASSSSAVGDRVYEQYF; CDR3 DNA: TGTGCCAGCAGCTCATCGGCCGTCGGGGACAGGGTCTACGAGCAGTACTTC